This T cell receptor beta chain came from a study of T-cell memory formation after mild COVID-19. Constant-segment primers were used for 5'RACE, and the resulting TCR alpha and TCR beta cDNA libraries carried sample barcodes and UMIs. TCRdb used MiXCR to reprocess the 5' RACE reads, holding one entry per CDR3 protein. The sample yields 290,000 or so distinct CDR3 sequences, just under 20% seen once. This clonotype showed up just a few times. What it binds is unknown. Findings and limits, study-wide: Several responding clones turned up in pre-infection memory, indicating that cross-reactive memory may have taken part. Researchers report contracting CD4+ clones mostly in CM and EM, with CD8+ clones in EMRA.

The V gene's germline CDR1 is SGHTA and CDR2 FQGNSA. V was pared by 5 bases and J by 7 bases, with 20 bases between. This CDR3 has 16 amino acids. Sequenced: PBMCs or a T cell subset sorted from them (not recorded which). The TCR comes from a young man who had mild COVID-19 (a few samples of this study predate the infection). Cell type and time point are not known. The chain combines TRBV7-2 with TRBJ2-2; D is unresolved. CDR3 in DNA: TGTGCCAGCAGCCTAGGACGCCTCCCAGGCGTCGGGGAGCTGTTTTTT. Amino acid sequence: CASSLGRLPGVGELFF.